One sample yielded the 16 T cell receptor beta chains listed below, sequenced in a study of cytotoxic CD8 clonotypes in ibrutinib-treated CLL. Here immunoSEQ multiplex PCR was the method, and the copy in TCRdb shows in-frame clones only, minus some. The sample has 200,000 or so clones; approximately 70% are singletons. The sample in question was PBMCs, obtained after 12 months of ibrutinib treatment. These receptors came from a human donor with chronic lymphocytic leukemia.

The J gene is TRBJ1-1, the V gene TRBV6-5; 8 bases are shared with TRBD1. Germline V gene data show CDR1 as MNHEY and CDR2 as SVGAGI. This CDR3 is 15 amino acids long. The V segment lost 5 bases and the J segment 3 bases; nucleotides outside the gene matches: 8. The CDR3 loop is CASSQGIQGDTEAFF. In nucleotides, the CDR3 is TGTGCCAGCAGTCAGGGGATACAGGGGGACACTGAAGCTTTCTTT.

The chain couples TRBV28 to TRBJ1-1; D not resolved. Germline V CDR1 and CDR2: MDHEN, SYDVKM. The CDR3 sequence is 14 residues long. V was trimmed by 5 bases and J by 4 bases, leaving 14 bases between them. The CDR3 loop is CASSPPRLGTEAFF. Here the CDR3 DNA reads TGTGCCAGCAGTCCGCCCCGGCTGGGCACTGAAGCTTTCTTT.

The V gene is TRBV19, the J gene TRBJ2-4, with D possibly TRBD1 on 6 matching bases. CDR3 size: 15 residues. Trimming removed 8 bases from V and 1 base from J, with 15 bases in between. Per the germline V gene, CDR1 is LNHDA and CDR2 is SQIVND (reference sequence). CDR3 coding DNA: TGTGCCAGTCAGAAGCCAGGGGACGCCAAAAACATTCAGTACTTC. The encoded protein is CASQKPGDAKNIQYF.

This clone occurred once. V usage is TRBV9 and J usage is TRBJ1-1; a weak D match, TRBD1 (5 bases). This CDR3 region has 13 residues. The germline V gene has CDR1 SGDLS and CDR2 YYNGEE. Trimming took off 1 base at V and 4 bases at J, with 8 bases between the two ends. The DNA of the CDR3 is TGTGCCAGCAGCGTAATGGGGACCACTGAAGCTTTCTTT. It specifies CASSVMGTTEAFF.

The chain has TRBV5-1 and TRBJ2-7, with D hard to call. V was pared by 0 bases and J by 0 bases, with 10 bases between. CDR1 SGHRS and CDR2 YFSETQ come from the germline V gene. This CDR3 region has 15 residues. The CDR3 spells CASSLGGANSYEQYF. The CDR3 bases are TGCGCCAGCAGCTTGGGCGGAGCTAACTCCTACGAGCAGTACTTC.

The chain recombines TRBV5-1 with TRBJ1-2; the D gene is possibly TRBD1 (6 bases). There are 15 residues in the CDR3. Germline CDR1 reads SGHRS; CDR2 reads YFSETQ. Trimming cost V 0 bases and J 2 bases, with 11 bases left between them. The CDR3, as DNA: TGCGCCAGCAGCTTGGCGCTCCAGGGGAACTATGGCTACACCTTC. Translated, it gives CASSLALQGNYGYTF.

This clone was found a few times. The V gene is TRBV6-6, the J gene TRBJ2-1; 8 bases line up with TRBD2. Per the germline V gene, CDR1 is MNHNY and CDR2 is SVGAGI (reference sequence). J lost 4 bases, V lost 7 bases, and 9 bases had no gene match. The length of the CDR3 is 15 residues. CDR3 sequence (DNA): TGTGCCAGCAACTACGGAGTAGCGGGGTACAATGAGCAGTTCTTC. Translation gives CASNYGVAGYNEQFF.

This clone has only a few counts. The chain combines TRBV6-5 with TRBJ1-4; 7 bases agree with TRBD1. Per the germline V gene, CDR1 is MNHEY and CDR2 is SVGAGI. This CDR3 is 12 amino acids long. V shed 10 bases, J shed 10 bases, and the junction held 9 bases outside the gene matches. The CDR3 DNA reads TGTGCCACGCGACAGGGCCTCGGAAAACTGTTTTTT. It codes for CATRQGLGKLFF.

The V call is TRBV30, the J call TRBJ2-2; D unresolved. The CDR3 consists of 13 residues. V was shortened by 4 bases and J by 9 bases, with 15 bases between the two germline ends. CDR1 and CDR2 (germline): GTSNPN, SVGIG (reference sequence). DNA of the CDR3: TGTGCCTGGAAAAGTCCGGTTGCGCGGGAGCTGTTTTTT. It is translated as CAWKSPVARELFF. Based on the CDR3 plus reference TRBV30 and TRBJ2-2, the full variable domain is SQTIHQWPATLVQPVGSPLSLECTVEGTSNPNLYWYRQAAGRGLQLLFYSVGIGQISSEVPQNLSASRPQDRQFILSSKKLLLSDSGFYLCAWKSPVARELFFGEGSRLTVL.

This chain uses TRBV7-9 with TRBJ1-2; D unclear. The germline gives CDR1 SEHNR, CDR2 FQNEAQ (reference sequence). The ends were cut back, 4 bases at V and 7 bases at J, with 16 bases in the middle. The CDR3 runs 14 residues. The CDR3 DNA reads TGTGCCAGCAGCTCCCAGAAGGCCCTCGGTGGCTACACCTTC. Its translation is CASSSQKALGGYTF.

The chain employs TRBV2 and TRBJ1-1, with 10 bases lining up with TRBD1. Germline lookup yields CDR1 SNHLY and CDR2 FYNNEI. The CDR3 is 14 residues long. V was clipped by 5 bases and J by 5 bases; unmatched bases: 5. The CDR3 DNA follows: TGTGCCAGCAGTCGGGACAGGGGCCCGACTGAAGCTTTCTTT. Its protein product is CASSRDRGPTEAFF. Together with reference TRBV2 and TRBJ1-1, the CDR3 gives the full variable domain: EPEVTQTPSHQVTQMGQEVILRCVPISNHLYFYWYRQILGQKVEFLVSFYNNEISEKSEIFDDQFSVERPDGSNFTLKIRSTKLEDSAMYFCASSRDRGPTEAFFGQGTRLTVV.

The genes are TRBV6-1 and TRBJ1-6, with 10 bases identical to TRBD1. The CDR3 has 14 residues. The germline CDR1 and CDR2 sequences are MNHNS and SASEGT. Trimming cost V 5 bases and J 9 bases; bases outside gene matches: 4. The CDR3 nucleotides are TGTGCCAGCAGTATAGACAGGGGGCTTTCACCCCTCCACTTT. Its protein is CASSIDRGLSPLHF.

The chain links TRBV19 to TRBJ2-1; the match to TRBD2 covers 11 bases. Germline V gene lookup returns CDR1 LNHDA and CDR2 SQIVND (reference sequence). The trim removed 3 bases at V and 5 bases at J, leaving 0 bases unmatched. CDR3 length equals 14 residues. The CDR3 is CASSMGLADNEQFF. Written as DNA, the CDR3 is TGTGCCAGTAGTATGGGACTAGCGGACAATGAGCAGTTCTTC.

This sequence joins TRBV18 and TRBJ2-5; unclear D gene. The CDR3 loop spans 15 amino acids. V was cut by 3 bases and J by 4 bases, with 15 bases left in between. Germline CDR1 and CDR2: KGHSH and LQKENI. The CDR3: CASSPPGVSRETQYF. The CDR3 DNA is TGTGCCAGCTCACCTCCTGGGGTATCTCGAGAGACCCAGTACTTC.

This clone has only a few counts. The gene calls are TRBV28 and TRBJ2-1; the match to TRBD2 covers 10 bases. The CDR3 extends over 20 amino acids. J was trimmed by 0 bases and V by 6 bases; bases with no gene match: 17. The germline V gene encodes CDR1 MDHEN and CDR2 SYDVKM. In DNA form, the CDR3 reads TGTGCCAGCAGCCCCCGGGGGAGCGGGAGGGCCTCCAGCTCCTACAATGAGCAGTTCTTC. This encodes CASSPRGSGRASSSYNEQFF. Using reference TRBV28 and TRBJ2-1 for the parts outside the CDR3, the full variable domain is DVKVTQSSRYLVKRTGEKVFLECVQDMDHENMFWYRQDPGLGLRLIYFSYDVKMKEKGDIPEGYSVSREKKERFSLILESASTNQTSMYLCASSPRGSGRASSSYNEQFFGPGTRLTVL.

This clone was detected a few times. The DNA for the CDR3 is TGTGCCAGCTCGCAGGGGCAGCGGTCCTATAATTCACCCCTCCACTTT. Amino acids: CASSQGQRSYNSPLHF. The gene calls are TRBV18 and TRBJ1-6; a weak D match, TRBD1 (6 bases). Per the germline V gene, CDR1 is KGHSH and CDR2 is LQKENI. The CDR3 is made up of 16 amino acids. Deletions cut 6 bases from V and 1 base from J, with 13 bases between.